This T cell receptor beta chain is from a study of blood T cell repertoires in COVID-19 (dated by TCRdb to 2018 to 2021). Regarding the complete study: Samples from collaborators originated in the United States, Italy and Spain and spanned both the acute and convalescent phases of COVID-19. The prospective study material was composed of cDNA or gDNA derived from T cells, B-cell-depleted T cells, or PBMCs. Deeply sampled blood TCRbeta repertoires from subjects exposed to, actively infected with, or recovered from COVID-19 were included in the dataset. The repertoires were made available in a free public database intended to serve as a resource for research on the immune response to SARS-CoV-2. The samples were drawn from the first 160 participants of the ongoing ImmuneRACE study and from 950 to 1,500 subjects provided by 6 global collaborators. A de-identified subject ID, COVID-19 status, age in years and sex were almost always included in the sample metadata. Where available, HLA class I and class II types were taken from metadata supplied by the sample provider and were not determined by assay-based typing. What the research found in general, with its limitations: The amount of clinical and demographic metadata varied by source and participant and was provided uncurated.

V and J are trimmed by 2 bases and 4 bases, and the gene matches miss 4 bases of the junction. Sequences MDHEN (CDR1) and SYDVKM (CDR2) are obtained from the germline V gene. The CDR3 runs 14 residues from the cysteine to the phenylalanine. Only CDR3 DNA is held: 42 bases, read in frame from base 1. At one collaborating source in Seattle, patients were enrolled during active infection and were followed longitudinally through the course of disease. Whole blood was collected in K2EDTA tubes by collaborating institutions according to the institutions' own protocols. Collaborator samples were shipped for TCRbeta analysis as frozen whole blood, isolated PBMCs, or DNA extracted from either sample type. About this clone: It has no known antigen specificity. There are no base qualities to consult, and no much larger clone falls within one base.

TCRbeta CDR3 regions were amplified from genomic DNA using the immunoSEQ Assay, a bias-controlled multiplex PCR. The paper's processing steps were these. The number of nucleated cells in each sample was estimated by amplification of reference gene primers within the assay. To quantify the absolute abundance of each unique TCRbeta CDR3 rearrangement, sequence reads were collapsed and filtered. For each sample, productive Simpson clonality was calculated by taking the square root of Simpson's diversity index across productive rearrangements. The source is immuneACCESS, and TCRdb retained only in-frame sequences with V and J called. Part of the clones is not carried over; for the studies checked, unresolved V genes explain less than half of this, and the remainder is unexplained. The D gene and trimming were derived from the DNA, and the V and J assignments and clone size from that table. The sample data list 75,000 to 95,000 clones, and 74% of these were observed just once. The ten largest clones capture less than 5% of the sample.

The V gene is TRBV28 and the J gene is TRBJ1-1, with 7 bases aligning to TRBD1. The sequenced sample was peripheral blood. The receptor was isolated from a man between 70 and 80 years old with COVID-19, enrolled during active disease. CDR3 loop: CASSLGQGVTEAFF. The nucleotide sequence is given as TGTGCCAGCAGTTTAGGTCAGGGGGTCACTGAAGCTTTCTTT.